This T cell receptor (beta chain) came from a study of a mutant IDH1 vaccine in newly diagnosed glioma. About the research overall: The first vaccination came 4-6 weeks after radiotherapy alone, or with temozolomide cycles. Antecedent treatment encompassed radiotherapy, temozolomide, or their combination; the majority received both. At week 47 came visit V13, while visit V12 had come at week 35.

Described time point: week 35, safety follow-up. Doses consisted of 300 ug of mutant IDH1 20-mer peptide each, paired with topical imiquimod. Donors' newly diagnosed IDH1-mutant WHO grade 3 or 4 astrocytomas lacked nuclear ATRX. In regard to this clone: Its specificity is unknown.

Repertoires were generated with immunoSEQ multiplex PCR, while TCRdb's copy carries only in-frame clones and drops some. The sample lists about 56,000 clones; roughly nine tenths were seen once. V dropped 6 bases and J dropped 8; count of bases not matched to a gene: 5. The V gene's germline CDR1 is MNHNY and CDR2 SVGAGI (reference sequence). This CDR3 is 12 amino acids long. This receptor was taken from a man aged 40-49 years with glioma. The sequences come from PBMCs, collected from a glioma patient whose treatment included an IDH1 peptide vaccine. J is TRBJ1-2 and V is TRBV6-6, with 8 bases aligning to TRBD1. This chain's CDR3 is CASRQDREGYTF. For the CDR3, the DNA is TGTGCCAGCAGGCAGGACAGGGAAGGCTACACCTTC.